The 13 T cell receptor beta chains given below trace back to one sample, sequenced in a study of cytomegalovirus exposure and HLA in healthy donors. It was with 60 Vbeta and 13 Jbeta primers that the PCR ran. Method: immunoSEQ multiplex PCR; TCRdb's copy keeps in-frame clones and lacks some. The repertoire holds more than 95,000 clones, with more than 65% as singletons. The sequenced sample consisted of PBMCs. The origin of the receptors is a middle-aged man in good health and CMV-seropositive.

Points on this clone: One junction end disagrees with the germline gene, perhaps due to a read error. This chain connects TRBV19 to TRBJ2-7; 8 nucleotides match TRBD2. The V gene's germline CDR1 is LNHDA and CDR2 SQIVND (reference sequence). The CDR3 covers 14 residues. CDR3 amino acids: CVSSIAGGIYEQYF. The CDR3 region has the DNA TGTGTCAGTAGTATCGCGGGGGGTATCTACGAGCAGTACTTC. Looking up the rest from reference TRBV19 and TRBJ2-7 gives the full variable domain: DGGITQSPKYLFRKEGQNVTLSCEQNLNHDAMYWYRQDPGQGLRLIYYSQIVNDFQKGDIAEGYSVSREKKESFPLTVTSAQKNPTAFYLCVSSIAGGIYEQYFGPGTRLTVT.

This clone was detected only a few times. The V call is TRBV9, the J call TRBJ2-3; 8 bases align to TRBD2. CDR3 length: 16 amino acids. V was clipped by 4 bases and J by 4 bases; unmatched bases: 11. Germline CDR1 and CDR2: SGDLS and YYNGEE. CDR3 amino acids: CASSPRRGGTADTQYF. DNA of the CDR3: TGTGCCAGCAGCCCAAGACGGGGGGGTACGGCAGATACGCAGTATTTT.

This clone was detected only a few times. V gene TRBV6-5 combines with J gene TRBJ2-5, with TRBD2 as a possible D gene (5 bases). The J call may be in error: the DNA end matches TRBJ2-7 better. Per the germline V gene, CDR1 is MNHEY and CDR2 is SVGAGI. The CDR3 sequence is 14 residues long. For the CDR3, the DNA is TGTGCCAGCAGTTACAATAGGAGGCTGGACGAGCAGTACTTC. It codes for CASSYNRRLDEQYF.

J is TRBJ1-1 and V is TRBV28; 7 bases are a match to TRBD1. The J segment lost 4 bases and the V segment lost 7 bases, leaving 15 bases of the junction unmatched. This CDR3 has 16 residues. Germline V gene sequence: CDR1 MDHEN, CDR2 SYDVKM. The CDR3 loop is CASKVSGGSLGTEAFF. CDR3 bases: TGTGCCAGCAAGGTCTCAGGGGGATCGTTGGGCACTGAAGCTTTCTTT.

The chain carries TRBV12-5 and TRBJ2-2, with D hard to call. V was pared by 7 bases and J by 1 base, with 13 bases between. The CDR3 covers 15 residues. Germline lookup yields CDR1 LGHNT and CDR2 FRNRAP. Here the CDR3 reads CASAHGLRNTGELFF. CDR3 DNA sequence: TGTGCTAGTGCCCATGGGCTCCGGAACACCGGGGAGCTGTTTTTT.

This chain connects TRBV9 to TRBJ2-1; 11 bases match TRBD2. Unmatched junction bases numbered 13, after V lost 4 bases and J lost 10 bases. This CDR3 is 16 amino acids long. In germline, CDR1 is SGDLS, CDR2 YYNGEE. CDR3 sequence: CASSTYGSGGAGEQFF. In DNA, the CDR3 is TGTGCCAGCAGCACCTACGGTAGCGGGGGGGCAGGGGAGCAGTTCTTC.

This clone was observed a handful of times. The chain joins TRBV9 to TRBJ2-1, with 10 bases lining up with TRBD2. The CDR3 sequence is 18 residues long. V was pared by 0 bases and J by 1 base, with 7 bases of the junction left unmatched. Per the germline V gene, CDR1 is SGDLS and CDR2 is YYNGEE. The chain's CDR3 is CASSVGASGRGSYNEQFF. In DNA form, the CDR3 reads TGTGCCAGCAGCGTAGGGGCTAGCGGGAGAGGGTCCTACAATGAGCAGTTCTTC. Based on the CDR3 plus reference TRBV9 and TRBJ2-1, the full variable domain is DSGVTQTPKHLITATGQRVTLRCSPRSGDLSVYWYQQSLDQGLQFLIQYYNGEERAKGNILERFSAQQFPDLHSELNLSSLELGDSALYFCASSVGASGRGSYNEQFFGPGTRLTVL.

The chain recombines TRBV25-1 with TRBJ2-7; 10 bases are shared with TRBD1. This CDR3 is 15 amino acids long. The ends lost 3 bases at V and 3 bases at J; junction bases unmatched: 5. Germline CDR1 reads MGHDK; CDR2 reads SYGVNS. The CDR3 loop reads CASSDSTGGGYEQYF. The CDR3 DNA reads TGTGCCAGCAGTGATTCGACAGGGGGCGGCTACGAGCAGTACTTC.

This rearrangement joins TRBV28 to TRBJ2-1, with 9 bases identical to TRBD2. The CDR3 spans 20 residues. V shed 4 bases, J shed 12 bases, and the junction held 28 bases outside the gene matches. Germline V lookup: CDR1 MDHEN, CDR2 SYDVKM. The CDR3 loop reads CASSSPAPPPASGTLGGQFF. The DNA of the CDR3 is TGTGCCAGCAGTTCCCCCGCCCCGCCCCCGGCTAGCGGGACTCTTGGGGGGCAGTTCTTC.

This clone was observed a handful of times. The chain is built from TRBV5-8 and TRBJ2-6; 9 bases align to TRBD1. Germline lookup yields CDR1 SGHTS and CDR2 YDEGEE. V shed 5 bases and J 3 bases; nucleotides not matched to a gene: 6. This CDR3 spans 16 amino acids. CDR3 DNA sequence: TGTGCCAGCAGGCGACAGGGGGGGAGTGGGGCCAACGTCCTGACTTTC. The encoded protein is CASRRQGGSGANVLTF.

This clone was picked up one time. The genes are TRBV5-4 and TRBJ2-3; TRBD1 matches at 8 bases. The CDR3 contains 16 residues. V trimming: 3 bases; J trimming: 2 bases; junction bases outside the gene matches: 8. Germline V gene lookup returns CDR1 SGHNT and CDR2 YYREEE (reference sequence). DNA for the CDR3: TGTGCCAGCAGCTCGCGACAGGGACAGGCCACAGATACGCAGTATTTT. Translated, it gives CASSSRQGQATDTQYF.

The chain joins TRBV27 to TRBJ2-3; 13 bases agree with TRBD2. The CDR3 consists of 16 residues. Germline V gene sequence: CDR1 MNHEY, CDR2 SMNVEV (reference sequence). Trimming cost V 5 bases and J 1 base; bases outside gene matches: 3. The CDR3 spells CASSIGTSGGTDTQYF. In nucleotides, the CDR3 is TGTGCCAGCAGTATAGGGACTAGCGGGGGCACAGATACGCAGTATTTT.

The V call is TRBV30, the J call TRBJ1-5; no definite D call. There are 14 residues in the CDR3. Trimming stripped 2 bases from V and 2 bases from J, with 10 bases between. Germline V CDR1 and CDR2: GTSNPN, SVGIG (reference sequence). The CDR3 sequence is CAWSSLSGNQPQHF. In DNA, the CDR3 is TGTGCCTGGAGTTCTCTCAGCGGCAATCAGCCCCAGCATTTT.